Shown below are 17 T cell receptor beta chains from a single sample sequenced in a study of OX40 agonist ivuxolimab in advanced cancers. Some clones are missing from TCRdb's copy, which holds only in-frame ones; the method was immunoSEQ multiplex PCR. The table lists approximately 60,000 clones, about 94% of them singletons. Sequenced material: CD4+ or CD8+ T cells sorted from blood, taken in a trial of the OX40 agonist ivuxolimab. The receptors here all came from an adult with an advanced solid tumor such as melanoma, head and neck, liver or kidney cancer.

Written as DNA, the CDR3 is TGTGCCAGTTCAAGAAAGAGCTCTGGAAACACCATATATTTT. Its protein is CASSRKSSGNTIYF. V and J are TRBV9 and TRBJ1-3; D is ambiguous. CDR3 length equals 14 residues. Germline V gene data show CDR1 as SGDLS and CDR2 as YYNGEE. V lost 8 bases and J 0 bases, leaving 12 bases between the germline ends.

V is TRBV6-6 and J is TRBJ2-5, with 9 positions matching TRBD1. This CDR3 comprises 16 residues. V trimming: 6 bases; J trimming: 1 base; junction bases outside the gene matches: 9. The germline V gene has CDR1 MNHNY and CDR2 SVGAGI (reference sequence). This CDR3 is CASRLGTGRTQETQYF. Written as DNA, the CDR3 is TGTGCCAGCAGACTTGGGACAGGGAGAACCCAAGAGACCCAGTACTTC.

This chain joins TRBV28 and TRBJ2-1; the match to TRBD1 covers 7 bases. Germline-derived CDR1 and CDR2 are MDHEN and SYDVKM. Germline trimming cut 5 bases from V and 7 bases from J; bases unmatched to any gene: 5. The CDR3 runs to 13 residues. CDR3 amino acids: CASSPPTGNEQFF. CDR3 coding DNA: TGTGCCAGCAGTCCCCCGACAGGGAATGAGCAGTTCTTC.

CDR3 sequence (DNA): TGTGCCAGCACCGCAGGATGGGAGCAGTTCTTC. Protein sequence: CASTAGWEQFF. The gene calls are TRBV25-1 and TRBJ2-1; D remains unclear. This CDR3 spans 11 amino acids. V lost 7 bases to trimming and J lost 10 bases, with 11 bases between them. Germline loops: CDR1 MGHDK, CDR2 SYGVNS.

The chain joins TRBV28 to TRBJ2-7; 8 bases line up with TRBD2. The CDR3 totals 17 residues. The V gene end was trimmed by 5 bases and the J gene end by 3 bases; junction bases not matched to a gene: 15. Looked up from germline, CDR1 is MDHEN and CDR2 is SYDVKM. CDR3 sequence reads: CASSPPGGTRAFYEQYF. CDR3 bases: TGTGCCAGCAGTCCTCCGGGGGGGACTAGGGCCTTCTACGAGCAGTACTTC.

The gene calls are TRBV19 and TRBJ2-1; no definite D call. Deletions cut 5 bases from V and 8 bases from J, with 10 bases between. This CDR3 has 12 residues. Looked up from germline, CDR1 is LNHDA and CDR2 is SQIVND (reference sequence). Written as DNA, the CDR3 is TGTGCCAGTAGTCTCAGAATGGATGAGCAGTTCTTC. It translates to CASSLRMDEQFF.

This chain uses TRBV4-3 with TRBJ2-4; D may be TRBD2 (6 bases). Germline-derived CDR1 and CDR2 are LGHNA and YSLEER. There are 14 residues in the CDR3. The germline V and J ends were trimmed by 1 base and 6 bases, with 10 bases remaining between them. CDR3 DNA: TGCGCCAGCAGCCAAGGGATGGAGGGAAACATTCAGTACTTC. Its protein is CASSQGMEGNIQYF.

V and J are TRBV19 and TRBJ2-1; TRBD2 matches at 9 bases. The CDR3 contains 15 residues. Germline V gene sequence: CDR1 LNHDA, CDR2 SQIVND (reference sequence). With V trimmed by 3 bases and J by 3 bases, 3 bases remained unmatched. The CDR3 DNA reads TGTGCCAGTAGTATCGCTAGCGGGGTCTACAATGAGCAGTTCTTC. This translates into CASSIASGVYNEQFF.

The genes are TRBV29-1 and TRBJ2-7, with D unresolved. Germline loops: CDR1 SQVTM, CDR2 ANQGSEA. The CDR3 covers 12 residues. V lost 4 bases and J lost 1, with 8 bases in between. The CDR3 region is CSVGGRSYEQYF. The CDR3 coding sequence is TGCAGCGTTGGGGGTAGATCCTACGAGCAGTACTTC.

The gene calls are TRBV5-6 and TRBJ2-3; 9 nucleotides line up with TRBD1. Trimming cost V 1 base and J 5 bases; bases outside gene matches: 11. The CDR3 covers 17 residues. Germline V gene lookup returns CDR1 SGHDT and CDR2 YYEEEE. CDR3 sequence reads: CASSLMGQGVPRDTQYF. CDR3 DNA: TGTGCCAGCAGCTTGATGGGACAGGGAGTACCCAGAGATACGCAGTATTTT. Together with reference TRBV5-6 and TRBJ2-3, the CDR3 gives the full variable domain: DAGVTQSPTHLIKTRGQQVTLRCSPKSGHDTVSWYQQALGQGPQFIFQYYEEEERQRGNFPDRFSGHQFPNYSSELNVNALLLGDSALYLCASSLMGQGVPRDTQYFGPGTRLTVL.

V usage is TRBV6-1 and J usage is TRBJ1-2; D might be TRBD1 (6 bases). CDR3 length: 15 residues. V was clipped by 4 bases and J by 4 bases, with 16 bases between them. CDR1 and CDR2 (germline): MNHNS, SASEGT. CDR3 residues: CASSALTGIPYGYTF. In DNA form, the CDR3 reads TGTGCCAGCAGTGCCCTTACAGGGATCCCCTATGGCTACACCTTC.

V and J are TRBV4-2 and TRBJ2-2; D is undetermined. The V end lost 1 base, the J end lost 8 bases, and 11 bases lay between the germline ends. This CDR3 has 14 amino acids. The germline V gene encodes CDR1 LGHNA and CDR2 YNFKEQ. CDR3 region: CASSQGMELGELFF. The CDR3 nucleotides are TGTGCCAGCAGCCAAGGAATGGAGTTGGGGGAGCTGTTTTTT.

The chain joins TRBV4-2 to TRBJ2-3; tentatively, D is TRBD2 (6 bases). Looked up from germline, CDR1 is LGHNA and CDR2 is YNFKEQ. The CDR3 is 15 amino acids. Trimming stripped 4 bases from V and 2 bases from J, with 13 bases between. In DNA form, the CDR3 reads TGTGCCAGCAGCCTGTGGGAGCGGGCCACAGATACGCAGTATTTT. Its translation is CASSLWERATDTQYF.

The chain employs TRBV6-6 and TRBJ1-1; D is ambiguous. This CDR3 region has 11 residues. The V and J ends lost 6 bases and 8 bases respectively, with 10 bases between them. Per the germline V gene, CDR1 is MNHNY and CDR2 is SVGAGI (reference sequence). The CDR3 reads CASSNTPEAFF. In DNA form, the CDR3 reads TGTGCCAGCAGCAATACCCCCGAAGCTTTCTTT.

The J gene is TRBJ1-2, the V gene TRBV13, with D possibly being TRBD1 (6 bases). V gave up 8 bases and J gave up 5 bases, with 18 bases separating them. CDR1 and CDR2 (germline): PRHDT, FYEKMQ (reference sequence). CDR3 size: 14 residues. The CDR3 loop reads CASRAGAQLYGYTF. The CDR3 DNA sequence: TGTGCCAGCCGTGCGGGGGCCCAGCTGTATGGCTACACCTTC.

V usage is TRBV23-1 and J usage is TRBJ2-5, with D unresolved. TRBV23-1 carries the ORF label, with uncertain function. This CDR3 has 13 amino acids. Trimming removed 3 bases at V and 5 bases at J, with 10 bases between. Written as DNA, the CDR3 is TGCGCCAGCAGTCATTGGGCAGGCGAGACCCAGTACTTC. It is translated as CASSHWAGETQYF.

The CDR3 protein is CASSLGIDGPYEQYF. The CDR3 DNA sequence: TGTGCCAGCAGCTTAGGGATAGACGGGCCCTACGAGCAGTACTTC. The chain is built from TRBV7-9 and TRBJ2-5; no clear D gene. Gene TRBJ2-7 matches the end of the DNA better, so the J call may be wrong. This CDR3 is built from 15 residues. The germline V gene has CDR1 SEHNR and CDR2 FQNEAQ (reference sequence).